This TCR beta chain was identified in a study of post-analysis software for immune sequencing data. General study results and limits: TRBV5-6, TRBV5-1 and TRBV20-1 belonged to a set of a handful of TRBV segments that were more frequent in patients than controls.

In this sample, this clonotype turned up many times. What it recognizes is unknown. The authors incorporated unique molecular identifiers into the TCR beta cDNA libraries. MiXCR, run by TCRdb on the PCR reads, gives a single entry per CDR3 protein. The table has about 190,000 distinct CDR3 sequences, about 30% seen once. Germline V CDR1 and CDR2: SQVTM, ANQGSEA. V was pared by 7 bases and J by 7 bases, with 16 bases between. The CDR3 is 12 residues long. The source material was blood. The chain uses TRBV29-1 and TRBJ1-2, with D hard to call. This sequence was found in a girl aged 2 to 17 with multiple sclerosis. CDR3: CSAKEGSSGYTF. The DNA of the CDR3 is TGCAGCGCAAAAGAGGGCAGCAGTGGCTACACCTTC.